The next 10 T cell receptor beta chains were all read from a single sample in a study of blood T cell repertoires in COVID-19. Assay used: immunoSEQ multiplex PCR; TCRdb lists only in-frame clones, some missing. This sample has some 150,000 clones, with roughly 90% found just once. Sequenced sample: peripheral blood. The receptor source for this set is an older woman with active or convalescent COVID-19.

This clone was observed a handful of times. The chain links TRBV18 to TRBJ1-2, with TRBD1 matching 7 bases. V shed 4 bases and J 4 bases; nucleotides not matched to a gene: 12. Germline V gene lookup returns CDR1 KGHSH and CDR2 LQKENI. This CDR3 has 16 residues. The CDR3 DNA reads as TGTGCCAGCTCACTGGGGACAGAGACAGCCGTCTATGGCTACACCTTC. It is translated as CASSLGTETAVYGYTF. The whole variable domain, remainder taken from reference TRBV18 and TRBJ1-2, is NAGVMQNPRHLVRRRGQEARLRCSPMKGHSHVYWYRQLPEEGLKFMVYLQKENIIDESGMPKERFSAEFPKEGPSILRIQQVVRGDSAAYFCASSLGTETAVYGYTFGSGTRLTVV.

The chain employs TRBV27 and TRBJ2-7, with TRBD1 matching 8 bases. Germline V gene data show CDR1 as MNHEY and CDR2 as SMNVEV (reference sequence). The CDR3 covers 17 residues. V was pared by 5 bases and J by 5 bases, with 17 bases of the junction left unmatched. CDR3: CASSPHRTGLDRDEQYF. Written as DNA, the CDR3 is TGTGCCAGCAGTCCCCACCGGACAGGGTTAGATAGGGACGAGCAGTACTTC.

The chain couples TRBV7-2 to TRBJ2-3; possible D gene TRBD2, 6 bases. This CDR3 has 14 residues. In germline, CDR1 is SGHTA, CDR2 FQGNSA. The V end was cut by 5 bases, the J end by 5 bases, with 14 bases between. The CDR3 loop reads CASSAERAGDTQYF. CDR3 in DNA: TGTGCCAGCAGCGCTGAGCGGGCCGGAGATACGCAGTATTTT.

The V and J genes are TRBV15 and TRBJ1-4; TRBD1 agrees at 7 bases. This CDR3 has 16 residues. V was clipped by 3 bases and J by 4 bases; unmatched bases: 8. Per germline, CDR1 LNHNV and CDR2 YYDKDF (reference sequence). Here the CDR3 DNA reads TGTGCCACCAGCAGCGCGTCAGGGGGAGGTAATGAAAAACTGTTTTTT. It codes for CATSSASGGGNEKLFF.

The V and J genes are TRBV7-3 and TRBJ2-3; 12 positions agree with TRBD2. The V and J ends lost 4 bases and 4 bases, in that order; junction bases with no gene match: 0. CDR1 and CDR2 (germline): SGHTA, FQGTGA. The CDR3 totals 14 residues. CDR3 sequence reads: CASSSSGGADTQYF. In DNA, the CDR3 is TGTGCCAGCAGCTCTAGCGGGGGGGCAGATACGCAGTATTTT.

The chain combines TRBV20-1 with TRBJ2-7; 12 bases line up with TRBD2. CDR1 and CDR2 (germline): DFQATT, SNEGSKA (reference sequence). V shed 3 bases and J 7 bases; nucleotides not matched to a gene: 1. This CDR3 has 12 residues. This chain's CDR3 is CSASLAGGEQYF. CDR3 DNA: TGCAGTGCTAGTCTAGCGGGGGGGGAGCAGTACTTC.

This sequence joins TRBV10-3 and TRBJ2-1, with D unclear. This CDR3 is built from 12 residues. Trimming stripped 8 bases from V and 9 bases from J, with 14 bases between. Germline values: CDR1 ENHRY, CDR2 SYGVKD. CDR3 region: CAIGRLASEQFF. The DNA for the CDR3 is TGTGCCATCGGTAGGTTAGCAAGTGAGCAGTTCTTC.

This chain joins TRBV6-5 and TRBJ1-4; tentative D call: TRBD1 (6 bases). Trimming removed 5 bases at V and 8 bases at J, with 15 bases between. The CDR3 has 14 amino acids. From germline, CDR1 is MNHEY and CDR2 SVGAGI. The CDR3 coding sequence is TGTGCCAGCAGTCGTGCCGGGACACTCGAAAAACTGTTTTTT. Protein: CASSRAGTLEKLFF.

V is TRBV6-5 and J is TRBJ2-7; 9 positions match TRBD1. The CDR3 contains 15 residues. Germline CDR1 reads MNHEY; CDR2 reads SVGAGI. V trimming: 7 bases; J trimming: 6 bases; junction bases outside the gene matches: 13. The CDR3 is CASTPGWTGDGEQYF. In DNA form, the CDR3 reads TGTGCCAGCACCCCGGGGTGGACAGGGGACGGCGAGCAGTACTTC.

V gene TRBV2 combines with J gene TRBJ2-5; 11 nucleotides match TRBD2. The CDR3 loop spans 15 amino acids. Germline V gene data show CDR1 as SNHLY and CDR2 as FYNNEI. V shed 7 bases and J 2 bases; nucleotides not matched to a gene: 6. The CDR3 coding sequence is TGTGCCAGCACCGGGACTAGCGGTTCACAAGAGACCCAGTACTTC. It encodes CASTGTSGSQETQYF.